This T cell receptor beta chain emerged from a study of T-cell memory formation after mild COVID-19. Details on this clonotype: Its antigen is still unknown.

Regarding the study as a whole: That cross-reactive memory joined was suggested by some responding clones appearing in pre-infection memory. Clones contracting over day 15 to 85 were CD4/CD8 balanced, with later expanders leaning CD4+.

This CDR3 has 12 amino acids. The V gene lost 4 bases and the J gene lost 9 bases, with 11 bases spanning the gap. The germline CDR1 and CDR2 sequences are SGDLS and YYNGEE. MiXCR was run by TCRdb on the 5' RACE reads, yielding one entry per CDR3 protein. The repertoire holds roughly 110,000 distinct CDR3 sequences, with approximately 15% as singletons. This sequence joins TRBV9 and TRBJ2-1; the D gene could be TRBD1 or TRBD2 (6 bases each). Sequenced sample: PBMCs or a T cell subset sorted from them (not recorded which). The clonotype was recovered from a man younger than 30 who had mild COVID-19 (a few samples of this study predate the infection). Cell type and time point are not known. In nucleotides, the CDR3 is TGTGCCAGCAGCCCTGGGGGGCCTGAGCAGTTCTTC. Residues: CASSPGGPEQFF.